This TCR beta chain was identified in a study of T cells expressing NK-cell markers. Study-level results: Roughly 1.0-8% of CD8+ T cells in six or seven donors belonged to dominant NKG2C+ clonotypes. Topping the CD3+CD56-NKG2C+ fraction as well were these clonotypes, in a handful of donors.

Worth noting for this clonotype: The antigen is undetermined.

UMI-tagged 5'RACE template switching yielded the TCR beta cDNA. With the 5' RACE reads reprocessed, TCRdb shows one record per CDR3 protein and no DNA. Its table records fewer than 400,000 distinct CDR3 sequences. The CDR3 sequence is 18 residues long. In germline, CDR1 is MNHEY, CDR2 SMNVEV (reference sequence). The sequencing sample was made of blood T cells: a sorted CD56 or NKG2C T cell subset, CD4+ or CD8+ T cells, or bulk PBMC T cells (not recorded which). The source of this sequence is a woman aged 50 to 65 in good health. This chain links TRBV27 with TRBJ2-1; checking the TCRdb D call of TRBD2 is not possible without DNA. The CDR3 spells CASSSTSVAGGSYNEQFF.